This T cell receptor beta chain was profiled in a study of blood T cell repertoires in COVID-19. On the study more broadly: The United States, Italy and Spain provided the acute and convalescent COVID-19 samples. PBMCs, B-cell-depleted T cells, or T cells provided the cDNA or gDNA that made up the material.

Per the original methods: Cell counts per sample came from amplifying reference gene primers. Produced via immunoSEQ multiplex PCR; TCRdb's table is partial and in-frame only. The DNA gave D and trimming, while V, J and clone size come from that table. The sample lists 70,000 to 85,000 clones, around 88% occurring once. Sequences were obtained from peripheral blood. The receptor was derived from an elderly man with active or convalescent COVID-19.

DNA for the CDR3: TGTGCCACCAGCAGAGACTCCTTAGCGGGTGACGAGCAGTACTTC. Its protein is CATSRDSLAGDEQYF. The genes are TRBV15 and TRBJ2-7, with 7 bases that match TRBD2. Unmatched junction bases numbered 7, after V lost 0 bases and J lost 5 bases. The CDR3 consists of 15 residues. Looked up from germline, CDR1 is LNHNV and CDR2 is YYDKDF (reference sequence).